This T cell receptor beta chain emerged from a study of T cells in localized non-small cell lung cancer. The CDR3 totals 18 residues. CDR1 LNHDA and CDR2 SQIVND come from the germline V gene (reference sequence). Deletions cut 5 bases from V and 10 bases from J, with 27 bases between. The repertoire was sequenced with immunoSEQ multiplex PCR; TCRdb's copy has only in-frame clones and lacks some. The table includes a few thousand clones, roughly 36% detected once. This clone came up once. Sequenced material: normal lung tissue next to the tumor, taken before any cancer treatment. This sequence was found in a female donor of 60 years or more with stage I squamous cell lung carcinoma. This chain links TRBV19 with TRBJ1-6, with a possible D match to TRBD1 (6 bases). In nucleotides, the CDR3 is TGTGCCAGTAGTCCCGGGGACGGACCCGTCGGGGGCAACTCACCCCTCCACTTT. Translation: CASSPGDGPVGGNSPLHF. Full variable domain (outside the CDR3, taken from reference TRBV19 and TRBJ1-6): DGGITQSPKYLFRKEGQNVTLSCEQNLNHDAMYWYRQDPGQGLRLIYYSQIVNDFQKGDIAEGYSVSREKKESFPLTVTSAQKNPTAFYLCASSPGDGPVGGNSPLHFGNGTRLTVT.